Listed here is a single T cell receptor (beta chain). No antigen is known for it. Base qualities are not at hand, and no much larger clone is one base apart. The entry originates in a study of blood T cell repertoires in COVID-19 (dated by TCRdb to the early 2020s). About the study as a whole: Collaborator samples came from the United States, Italy and Spain and covered acute and convalescent phases of COVID-19. Where available, HLA class I and class II types were obtained from metadata supplied by the sample provider rather than from assay-based typing. The dataset comprised deeply sampled blood TCRbeta repertoires from subjects exposed to, actively infected with, or recovered from COVID-19. Samples came from the ongoing ImmuneRACE study (first 160 participants) plus 1,254 subjects from 6 global collaborators. The repertoires were released in a freely available public database meant as a resource for research on the immune response to SARS-CoV-2. The prospective study material was composed of cDNA or gDNA derived from T cells, B-cell-depleted T cells, or PBMCs. Nearly every sample came with metadata listing a de-identified subject ID, COVID-19 status, age in years and sex.

Measured from the cysteine to the phenylalanine, the CDR3 is 12 residues long. The sequence is cut down to CDR3 DNA, 36 bases in frame from base 1. V gives up 1 base and J gives up 4 bases, and the segment between their germline ends measures 4 bases. CDR1 and CDR2 are drawn from the germline V gene (reference sequence): LNHDA, SQIVND. General conclusions and limits of the study: How much clinical and demographic metadata was included differed by source and by participant, and the metadata was provided uncurated.

TCRbeta CDR3 regions were amplified from genomic DNA using the immunoSEQ Assay, a bias-controlled multiplex PCR. On the authors' methods: The number of nucleated cells in each sample was estimated from the amplification of reference gene primers within the assay. To quantify the absolute abundance of each unique TCRbeta CDR3 rearrangement, sequence reads were collapsed and filtered. For each sample, productive Simpson clonality was calculated as the square root of Simpson's diversity index across productive rearrangements. Held by TCRdb, this immuneACCESS table contains in-frame sequences only and omits some clones. Under half of the omission traces to an unresolved V gene where checked; the cause of the rest is unknown. V, J and clone size were drawn from that table, and D and trimming were deduced from the DNA. Recorded for this sample are nearly 400,000 clones; about nine tenths of them occurred a single time. Jointly, the top ten make up less than 2% of the sample.

Enrolling through a virtual design, the prospective study's participants ranged in age from roughly 18 to 100 years and lived across 20 to 30 United States geographic areas. In the prospective study, cohorts were assigned on the basis of participant-reported clinical history obtained from a screening survey and a study questionnaire. Recovered participants in ImmuneRACE Cohort 3 were defined as having two consecutive negative NP/OP PCR tests, clearance from a healthcare professional, or resolution of symptoms. In the prospective study, whole blood, serum and a nasopharyngeal or oropharyngeal swab were collected from each participant by mobile phlebotomists. Additional blood draws and questionnaires over an approximately two-month period could optionally be provided by prospective study participants. Prospective study blood samples were shipped either frozen or at room temperature before DNA extraction.

This receptor chain uses TRBV19 and TRBJ1-1; the D segment cannot be called with confidence. The sample was PBMCs or T cells enriched from blood (not recorded which). The TCR was taken from a woman in her twenties or thirties who had recovered from COVID-19. The CDR3 amino acid sequence is: CASSIGPTEAFF. The DNA sequence is given as TGTGCCAGTAGTATAGGGCCCACTGAAGCTTTCTTT.